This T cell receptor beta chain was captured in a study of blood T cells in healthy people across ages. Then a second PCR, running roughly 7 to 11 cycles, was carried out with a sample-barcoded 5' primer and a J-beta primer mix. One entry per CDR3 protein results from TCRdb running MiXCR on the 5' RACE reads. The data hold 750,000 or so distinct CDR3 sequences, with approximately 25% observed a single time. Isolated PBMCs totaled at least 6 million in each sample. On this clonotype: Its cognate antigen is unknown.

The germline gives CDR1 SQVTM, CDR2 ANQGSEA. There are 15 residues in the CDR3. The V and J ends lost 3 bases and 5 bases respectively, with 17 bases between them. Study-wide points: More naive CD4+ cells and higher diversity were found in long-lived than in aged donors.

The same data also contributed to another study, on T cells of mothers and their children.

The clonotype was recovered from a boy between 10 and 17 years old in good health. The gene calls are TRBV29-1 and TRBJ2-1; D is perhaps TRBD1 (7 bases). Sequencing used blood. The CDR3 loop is CSVEFPRGADNEQFF. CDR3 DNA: TGCAGCGTTGAGTTCCCCAGGGGGGCAGACAATGAGCAGTTCTTC.